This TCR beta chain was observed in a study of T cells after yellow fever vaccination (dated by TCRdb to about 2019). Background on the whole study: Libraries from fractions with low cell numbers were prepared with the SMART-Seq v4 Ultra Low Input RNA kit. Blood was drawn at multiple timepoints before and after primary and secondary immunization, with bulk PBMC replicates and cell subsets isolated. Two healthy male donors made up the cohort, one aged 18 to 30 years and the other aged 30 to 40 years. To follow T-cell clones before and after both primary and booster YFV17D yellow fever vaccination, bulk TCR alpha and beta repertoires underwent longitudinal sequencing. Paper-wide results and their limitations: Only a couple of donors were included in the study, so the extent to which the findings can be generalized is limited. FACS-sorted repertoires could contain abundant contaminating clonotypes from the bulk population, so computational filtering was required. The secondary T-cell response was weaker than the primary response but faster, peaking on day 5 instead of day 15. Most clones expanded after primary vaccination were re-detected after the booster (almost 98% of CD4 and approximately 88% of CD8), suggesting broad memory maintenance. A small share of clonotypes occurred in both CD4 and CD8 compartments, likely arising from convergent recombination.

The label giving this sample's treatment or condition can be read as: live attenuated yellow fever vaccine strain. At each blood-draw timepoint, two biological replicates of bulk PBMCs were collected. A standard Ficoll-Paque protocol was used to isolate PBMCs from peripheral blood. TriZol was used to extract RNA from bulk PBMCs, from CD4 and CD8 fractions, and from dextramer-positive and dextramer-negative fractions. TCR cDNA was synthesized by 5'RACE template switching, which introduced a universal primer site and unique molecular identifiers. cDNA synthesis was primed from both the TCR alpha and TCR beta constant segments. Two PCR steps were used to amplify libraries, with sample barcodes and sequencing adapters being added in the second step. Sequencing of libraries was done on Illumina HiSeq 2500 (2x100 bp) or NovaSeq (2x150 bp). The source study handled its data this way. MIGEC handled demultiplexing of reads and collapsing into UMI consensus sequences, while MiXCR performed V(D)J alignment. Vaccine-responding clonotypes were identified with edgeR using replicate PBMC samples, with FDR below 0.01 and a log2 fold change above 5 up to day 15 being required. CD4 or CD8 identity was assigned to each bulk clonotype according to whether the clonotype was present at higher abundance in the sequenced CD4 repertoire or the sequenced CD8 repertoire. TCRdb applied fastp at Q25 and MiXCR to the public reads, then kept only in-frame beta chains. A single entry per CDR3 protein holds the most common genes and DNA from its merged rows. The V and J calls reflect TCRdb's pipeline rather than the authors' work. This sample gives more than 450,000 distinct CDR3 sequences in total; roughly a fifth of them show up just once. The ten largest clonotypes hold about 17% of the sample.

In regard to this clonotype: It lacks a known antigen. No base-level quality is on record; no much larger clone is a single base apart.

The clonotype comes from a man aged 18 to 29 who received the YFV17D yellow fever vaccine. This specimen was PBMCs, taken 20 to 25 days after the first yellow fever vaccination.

In nucleotides, the sequence is TGTGCCACCAGTGATCCAGGGGTCCATCAGCCCCAGCATTTT. It translates to CATSDPGVHQPQHF. The chain is encoded by TRBV24-1 joined to TRBJ1-5, with TRBD1 as a weak D call on 6 bases. From the cysteine through the phenylalanine, the CDR3 covers 14 amino acids. Only the CDR3 DNA stays, 42 bases, in frame from base 1. The germline V gene gives CDR1 as KGHDR and CDR2 as SFDVKD. Trimming at the junction amounts to 3 bases on V and 5 bases on J, and the germline ends lie 10 bases apart.